What follows are 27 T cell receptor beta chains derived from one specimen sequenced in a study of CD8 T cells in Susac syndrome. Random hexamers were used to reverse transcribe an amount of about 0.5 to 1 ug RNA. Via MiXCR, TCRdb re-called the immunoSEQ multiplex PCR reads, giving one row per CDR3 protein. The sample records approximately 83,000 distinct CDR3 sequences, approximately 95% being singletons. Sample: CD8+ T cells from PBMCs. These receptors originate from a human donor with Susac syndrome.

The chain carries TRBV27 and TRBJ2-5; tentative D call: TRBD2 (6 bases). The V gene lost 2 bases and the J gene lost 4 bases, with 17 bases spanning the gap. CDR3 length: 16 amino acids. Germline V gene sequence: CDR1 MNHEY, CDR2 SMNVEV (reference sequence). For the CDR3, the DNA is TGTGCCAGCAGTTTAAGATATTGGAGGGGCGGAGAGACCCAGTACTTC. This sequence encodes CASSLRYWRGGETQYF.

The chain couples TRBV9 to TRBJ1-2, with 8 bases identical to TRBD1. The CDR3 consists of 12 residues. V dropped 3 bases and J dropped 8; count of bases not matched to a gene: 3. Looked up from germline, CDR1 is SGDLS and CDR2 is YYNGEE. The CDR3 coding sequence is TGTGCCAGCAGCGGGACAGGGCGCGGCTACACCTTC. Translated, it gives CASSGTGRGYTF.

This sequence joins TRBV13 and TRBJ1-1; the D gene is possibly TRBD1 (5 bases). This CDR3 contains 15 residues. The germline gives CDR1 PRHDT, CDR2 FYEKMQ (reference sequence). V was trimmed by 5 bases and J by 3 bases, leaving 16 bases between them. The CDR3 sequence: CASSPPGASDTEAFF. CDR3 bases: TGTGCCAGCAGCCCCCCCGGGGCGTCGGACACTGAAGCTTTCTTT.

V usage is TRBV4-2 and J usage is TRBJ2-7; TRBD2 matches at 11 bases. This CDR3 is 17 amino acids long. V lost 0 bases to trimming and J lost 4 bases; unmatched junction nucleotides: 8. The germline CDR1 and CDR2 sequences are LGHNA and YNFKEQ. DNA of the CDR3: TGTGCCAGCAGCCAAGATCGTTTGGGACTAGCGGAGTACGAGCAGTACTTC. Translating gives CASSQDRLGLAEYEQYF.

V usage is TRBV2 and J usage is TRBJ1-4, with 8 bases lining up with TRBD1. The CDR3 is 14 residues long. V trimming: 2 bases; J trimming: 7 bases; junction bases outside the gene matches: 3. Germline CDR1 reads SNHLY; CDR2 reads FYNNEI. In nucleotides, the CDR3 is TGTGCCAGCAGTGAACTCAGGGGGCTTGAAAAACTGTTTTTT. It codes for CASSELRGLEKLFF.

The chain has TRBV6-2 or TRBV6-3 and TRBJ1-2; D is undetermined. V lost 2 bases, J lost 2 bases, and 9 bases lay in between. The length of the CDR3 is 14 residues. CDR1 is MNHEY and CDR2 is SVGEGT in the germline V gene. CDR3 coding DNA: TGTGCCAGCAGTTACGTTTCGGGCAACTATGGCTACACCTTC. This codes for CASSYVSGNYGYTF.

The V call is TRBV28, the J call TRBJ1-2; D ambiguous. The V end lost 4 bases, the J end lost 4 bases, and 4 bases lay between the germline ends. This CDR3 is built from 11 residues. The germline gives CDR1 MDHEN, CDR2 SYDVKM. The CDR3 region has the DNA TGTGCCAGCAGTTCCAGCTATGGCTACACCTTC. It is translated as CASSSSYGYTF.

The rearrangement uses TRBV11-2 and TRBJ2-3, with 9 nucleotides matching TRBD2. The CDR3 totals 16 residues. Looked up from germline, CDR1 is SGHAT and CDR2 is FQNNGV. V was clipped by 3 bases and J by 0 bases; unmatched bases: 4. CDR3: CASSFSGGISTDTQYF. The CDR3 DNA follows: TGTGCCAGCAGCTTTAGCGGGGGTATAAGCACAGATACGCAGTATTTT.

J is TRBJ2-7 and V is TRBV20-1; D possibly corresponds to TRBD1 (6 bases). Germline V gene data show CDR1 as DFQATT and CDR2 as SNEGSKA (reference sequence). The V end was cut by 5 bases, the J end by 0 bases, with 14 bases between. This CDR3 comprises 14 residues. CDR3 DNA sequence: TGCAGTGCTCTGGACAGTTATAGCTCCTACGAGCAGTACTTC. It encodes CSALDSYSSYEQYF.

This clonotype was seen a handful of times. This sequence joins TRBV5-4 and TRBJ2-2; no firm D call. Trimming left V 1 base short and J 2 bases short, with 0 bases between. This CDR3 spans 12 amino acids. Germline CDR1 reads SGHNT; CDR2 reads YYREEE (reference sequence). The chain's CDR3 is CASSLNTGELFF. CDR3 in DNA: TGTGCCAGCAGCTTGAACACCGGGGAGCTGTTTTTT.

This chain links TRBV4-3 with TRBJ2-7; 9 bases align to TRBD1. Unmatched junction bases numbered 3, after V lost 0 bases and J lost 3 bases. The CDR3 extends over 15 amino acids. Germline V gives CDR1 LGHNA, CDR2 YSLEER. CDR3 sequence: CASSQDLDRGYEQYF. CDR3 DNA: TGCGCCAGCAGCCAAGATCTGGACAGGGGCTACGAGCAGTACTTC.

The J gene is TRBJ2-5, the V gene TRBV29-1; D tentatively reads TRBD1 or TRBD2 (5 bases each). Trimming took 0 bases from V and 9 from J, leaving 23 bases between them. The CDR3 has 16 amino acids. Germline V CDR1 and CDR2: SQVTM, ANQGSEA. The CDR3 coding sequence is TGCAGCGTTGAAGAGGTTAGGGCGGACTGGATCAGGGCCCAGTACTTC. Its protein product is CSVEEVRADWIRAQYF.

The rearrangement uses TRBV7-9 and TRBJ2-1; no reliable D call. There are 15 residues in the CDR3. Looked up from germline, CDR1 is SEHNR and CDR2 is FQNEAQ (reference sequence). V was clipped by 5 bases and J by 8 bases, with 19 bases between them. DNA of the CDR3: TGTGCCAGCAGCCCGAAAGGTAATCGATGGGATGAGCAGTTCTTC. Protein: CASSPKGNRWDEQFF.

The J gene is TRBJ2-3, the V gene TRBV28; maybe TRBD2 (5 bases). Germline CDR1 reads MDHEN; CDR2 reads SYDVKM. With 4 bases removed from V and 4 bases from J, the gap between germline ends came to 15 bases. The CDR3 is 15 residues long. Here the CDR3 reads CASSSRRGASDTQYF. DNA of the CDR3: TGTGCCAGCAGTTCCAGACGGGGAGCGTCAGATACGCAGTATTTT.

V is TRBV20-1 and J is TRBJ2-5, with a weak D call TRBD2 (6 bases). The CDR3 is 14 amino acids. Germline CDR1 DFQATT, CDR2 SNEGSKA (reference sequence). V dropped 4 bases and J dropped 2 bases, with 14 bases sitting between them. The CDR3 loop is CSAKPGLTQETQYF. The CDR3 nucleotides are TGCAGTGCTAAACCGGGACTTACACAAGAGACCCAGTACTTC.

The rearrangement uses TRBV6-5 and TRBJ1-6, with TRBD1 matching 9 bases. Per germline, CDR1 MNHEY and CDR2 SVGAGI. The CDR3 length is 15 residues. V shed 4 bases and J 10 bases; nucleotides not matched to a gene: 8. CDR3 DNA: TGTGCCAGCAGTTCAACGGACAGGGGACACTCACCCCTCCACTTT. Translation: CASSSTDRGHSPLHF.

This chain joins TRBV7-2 and TRBJ2-7, with D maybe TRBD2 (5 bases). The germline V and J ends were trimmed by 5 bases and 4 bases, with 21 bases remaining between them. Germline-derived CDR1 and CDR2 are SGHTA and FQGNSA. This CDR3 is 16 amino acids long. The CDR3 loop reads CASSPPLAPSGYEQYF. The CDR3 DNA reads TGTGCCAGCAGCCCTCCTCTCGCGCCCTCGGGATACGAGCAGTACTTC.

By proportion, this clonotype is medium-sized (0.01 to 0.1%). The chain couples TRBV6-1 to TRBJ2-7, with 10 bases fitting TRBD2. This CDR3 is built from 15 residues. The germline CDR1 and CDR2 sequences are MNHNS and SASEGT. V lost 5 bases to trimming and J lost 3 bases; unmatched junction nucleotides: 7. CDR3 region: CASSFLAGEGYEQYF. In DNA form, the CDR3 reads TGTGCCAGCAGTTTCCTAGCGGGAGAGGGCTACGAGCAGTACTTC.

DNA of the CDR3: TGTGCTAGTGGTTCATCAATGGGGGAGACCCAGTACTTC. It specifies CASGSSMGETQYF. The chain joins TRBV12-5 to TRBJ2-5; D ambiguous. With 4 bases removed from V and 5 bases from J, the gap between germline ends came to 11 bases. CDR3 size: 13 residues. From germline, CDR1 is LGHNT and CDR2 FRNRAP.

This clonotype has just one count. This sequence joins TRBV4-3 and TRBJ2-1; D could derive from TRBD1 or TRBD2 (5 bases each). The germline V and J ends were trimmed by 0 bases and 8 bases, with 23 bases remaining between them. Germline CDR1 and CDR2: LGHNA and YSLEER. The CDR3 consists of 18 residues. The CDR3 loop is CASSQDRAGTLGFDEQFF. CDR3 coding DNA: TGCGCCAGCAGCCAAGATAGGGCCGGGACCCTAGGGTTTGATGAGCAGTTCTTC.

V usage is TRBV30 and J usage is TRBJ2-7, with TRBD1 identical over 8 bases. This CDR3 comprises 13 residues. V trimming: 2 bases; J trimming: 7 bases; junction bases outside the gene matches: 7. Germline V gene data show CDR1 as GTSNPN and CDR2 as SVGIG (reference sequence). CDR3 sequence: CAWSSQDREEQYF. The CDR3 DNA reads as TGTGCCTGGAGTTCCCAGGACAGGGAAGAGCAGTACTTC.

CDR3 in DNA: TGTGCCAGCAGTTCGAGCAAGCGGCCCACAGATACGCAGTATTTT. Translating gives CASSSSKRPTDTQYF. The V call is TRBV7-9, the J call TRBJ2-3; tentatively, D is TRBD2 (5 bases). Germline loops: CDR1 SEHNR, CDR2 FQNEAQ (reference sequence). V was shortened by 6 bases and J by 2 bases, with 15 bases between the two germline ends. This CDR3 region has 15 residues.

CDR3 region: CASPEGRAAFF. As DNA, the CDR3 is TGTGCCAGCCCCGAGGGGAGGGCAGCTTTCTTT. The chain couples TRBV28 to TRBJ1-1; TRBD1 might be the D (5 bases). Trimming took 8 bases from V and 10 from J, leaving 14 bases between them. The germline V gene encodes CDR1 MDHEN and CDR2 SYDVKM. The CDR3 covers 11 residues. Full variable domain (outside the CDR3, taken from reference TRBV28 and TRBJ1-1): DVKVTQSSRYLVKRTGEKVFLECVQDMDHENMFWYRQDPGLGLRLIYFSYDVKMKEKGDIPEGYSVSREKKERFSLILESASTNQTSMYLCASPEGRAAFFGQGTRLTVV.

This CDR3 reads CSARDGTSGRVEQFF. CDR3 bases: TGCAGTGCTAGAGATGGGACTAGCGGGAGGGTTGAGCAGTTCTTC. V is TRBV20-1 and J is TRBJ2-1; 16 bases agree with TRBD2. Trimming at V came to 0 bases and at J to 9 bases, leaving 2 bases not matched to a gene. The CDR3 loop spans 15 amino acids. Looked up from germline, CDR1 is DFQATT and CDR2 is SNEGSKA (reference sequence).

The V and J genes are TRBV27 and TRBJ2-2; 9 bases line up with TRBD1. V lost 2 bases, J lost 9 bases, and 4 bases stayed unmatched. Germline values: CDR1 MNHEY, CDR2 SMNVEV (reference sequence). This CDR3 comprises 14 residues. The CDR3 DNA reads as TGTGCCAGCAGTTTAACAGGGGGCCACCGGGAGCTGTTTTTT. It translates to CASSLTGGHRELFF.

This chain links TRBV2 with TRBJ2-3; D ambiguous. Germline V gene data show CDR1 as SNHLY and CDR2 as FYNNEI. The CDR3 extends over 15 amino acids. Trimming left V 8 bases short and J 2 bases short, with 17 bases between. This CDR3 is CASLDFGSFTDTQYF. CDR3 nucleotides: TGTGCCAGCCTGGATTTCGGGTCTTTCACAGATACGCAGTATTTT.

The V and J genes are TRBV5-1 and TRBJ1-6; D is perhaps TRBD1 (5 bases). CDR1 is SGHRS and CDR2 is YFSETQ in the germline V gene. This CDR3 has 17 residues. Between the trimmed V and J ends, which lost 0 bases and 0 bases, there was a span of 10 bases. CDR3 bases: TGCGCCAGCAGCTTGGACGGGGCGAGCTCCTATAATTCACCCCTCCACTTT. It specifies CASSLDGASSYNSPLHF.